This T cell receptor (beta chain) emerged from a study of regulatory T cells in long-lasting Graves disease (TCRdb year 2021). General notes on the study: Patients with newly diagnosed Graves' disease had been on antithyroid drugs for under 3 months. This study used TCR sequencing and RNA sequencing of peripheral blood to compare persistent Graves' disease patients against newly diagnosed Graves' disease patients. TCR sequencing covered roughly 13 persistent and 20 or so newly diagnosed Graves' disease patients, some 33 samples in total. The study was registered as a clinical trial and conducted in China.

Per the germline V gene (reference sequence), GTSNPN is the CDR1 and SVGIG is the CDR2. Its CDR3 holds 15 amino acids, cysteine through phenylalanine. Of all the DNA, just the CDR3 is kept, 45 bases in frame from base 1. For this chain, trimming is 2 bases at the V end and 4 bases at the J end, and the number of junction bases without a gene match is 7. The library was prepared using multiplex PCR. Sequencing used an Illumina HiSeq 4000. CDR3 regions were amplified by Arm-PCR with iRepertoire HTBI primers to construct TCR beta libraries. Before sequencing, the PCR products underwent gel purification. Per the authors' processing: Gene usage analysis of CDR3 amino acid clonotypes relied on the roughly 58 TRBV and around 13 TRBJ segments identified across samples. COPE and FqMerger were used to merge filtered high-quality paired reads into contigs. BLAST was used to align contigs to the IMGT TRBV, TRBD and TRBJ reference genes, and CDR3 was defined following IMGT. Any clonotype with a frequency above 0.1% was classified as a highly expanded clone. Repertoire diversity was measured by Shannon entropy, and V-J evenness by the Gini coefficient. A clonotype was considered public if more than one individual shared it. TCRdb cleaned the public reads at Q25 with fastp, built clones with MiXCR and kept in-frame beta chains. For every CDR3 protein sequence, its rows merge into one entry that carries the most common genes and DNA. The V and J calls follow TCRdb's processing rather than the paper's. This sample lists some 250,000 distinct CDR3 sequences; about 19% were detected once. The top ten clones comprise around 14% of the sample.

The time point label on this specimen signifies: newly diagnosed GD, antithyroid drugs for less than 3 months. For both TCR sequencing and RNA sequencing, RNA was extracted from PBMCs using TRIzol. Graves' disease was diagnosed according to American Thyroid Association guidelines. Recruitment of patients was carried out at an endocrinology department in Xi'an, China. From each patient, approximately 9.9 milliliters of peripheral blood was collected into an EDTA anticoagulant tube. PBMCs were isolated by Ficoll Paque Plus density gradient separation without further T cell sorting. An Agilent 2100 Bioanalyzer and agarose gel were used to assess RNA quality, and a NanoDrop 2000 was used to measure RNA concentration. This clonotype came up many times. No cognate antigen has been identified for it. No much larger clonotype is one base removed from it; base qualities were not supplied. Points the paper makes about the study in general: Sequencing and analysis were restricted to the TCR beta chain. The authors noted that the small sample size was a limitation that may lower accuracy. More public clonotypes were shared among persistent patients (roughly 2,700) than among newly diagnosed patients (966). TRBV28, TRBJ1-2 and TRBJ2-5 were preferentially used in persistent disease, while TRBV20-1 and TRBJ2-1 were favored in newly diagnosed disease. The study examined only peripheral blood because the primary lesion, thyroid tissue, could not be accessed. Compared with newly diagnosed patients, patients with persistent Graves' disease had lower TCR Shannon entropy and fewer highly expanded clones, which suggests clonal expansion.

This receptor was taken from a female donor with Graves disease. The chain employs TRBV30 and TRBJ1-5; TRBD1 agrees with 8 junctional bases. The sample consisted of peripheral blood mononuclear cells (PBMCs), taken at new diagnosis, from a patient treated with antithyroid drugs. In nucleotides, the sequence is TGTGCCTGGAGTTCAGGACAGGGAAATAATCAGCCCCAGCATTTT. It specifies CAWSSGQGNNQPQHF.